This T cell receptor beta chain was retrieved from a study of blood T cell repertoires in COVID-19. The overall study: Sites in the United States, Italy and Spain provided acute and convalescent COVID-19 samples. From T cells, B-cell-depleted T cells, or PBMCs came the material, which was cDNA or gDNA.

CDR3 length equals 12 residues. Trimming took 7 bases from V and 7 from J, leaving 16 bases between them. CDR1 is SQVTM, CDR2 ANQGSEA, per germline. Original handling: Estimation of nucleated cell counts was performed using reference gene primer amplification. Profiling relied on immunoSEQ multiplex PCR, and the TCRdb table lists in-frame clones only, not all of them. V, J and clone size were drawn from that table, and D and trimming were deduced from the DNA. The sample records some 350,000 clones, 90% being singletons. The TCR comes from a man between 18 and 35 years old with active or convalescent COVID-19. The chain combines TRBV29-1 with TRBJ1-2, with a possible D match to TRBD1 (5 bases). Sequenced: peripheral blood. Written as DNA, the CDR3 is TGCAGCGCTAAAATCCAGGGTTCTGGCTACACCTTC. Protein product: CSAKIQGSGYTF.